The present T cell receptor beta chain was sequenced within a study of blood T cell repertoires in COVID-19. The wider study: The origin of the acute and convalescent COVID-19 samples was the United States, Italy and Spain. T cells, B-cell-depleted T cells, or PBMCs supplied cDNA or gDNA.

Germline lookup yields CDR1 SEHNR and CDR2 FQNEAQ (reference sequence). V lost 3 bases and J lost 4, with 15 bases in between. The CDR3 extends over 16 amino acids. In the original processing: Reference gene primer amplification gave nucleated cell count estimates. TCRdb keeps only in-frame clones here, not all; method: immunoSEQ multiplex PCR. V, J and clone size reflect that table, while D and trimming were determined from the DNA. The sample consists of some 110,000 clones, more than 75% of them appearing once. Source material: peripheral blood. The V call is TRBV7-9, the J call TRBJ1-4, with TRBD1 as a possible D gene (5 bases). The clonotype originates from a human donor in a cohort sampled during active COVID-19. Here the CDR3 DNA reads TGTGCCAGCAGCTTTATGGGGCAGACGTTTAATGAAAAACTGTTTTTT. Translating gives CASSFMGQTFNEKLFF. Full variable domain (outside the CDR3, taken from reference TRBV7-9 and TRBJ1-4): DTGVSQNPRHKITKRGQNVTFRCDPISEHNRLYWYRQTLGQGPEFLTYFQNEAQLEKSRLLSDRFSAERPKGSFSTLEIQRTEQGDSAMYLCASSFMGQTFNEKLFFGSGTQLSVL.